Shown below are 5 T cell receptor beta chains from a single sample sequenced in a study of T cell responses to AZD1222 COVID-19 vaccine. TCRdb's table, derived via immunoSEQ multiplex PCR, lists solely in-frame clones and lacks some. The table lists approximately 150,000 clones, 94% of them singletons, with about 1.3% in the top ten. This specimen consisted of peripheral blood, obtained on day 0 of AZD1222 vaccination. These receptors came from an adult in good health.

This chain connects TRBV7-9 to TRBJ2-5; D remains ambiguous. Between the trimmed V and J ends, which lost 5 bases and 5 bases, there was a span of 12 bases. The CDR3 is made up of 13 amino acids. Germline values: CDR1 SEHNR, CDR2 FQNEAQ (reference sequence). CDR3 bases: TGTGCCAGCAGCCCCGACCCGGAGGAGACCCAGTACTTC. Encoded protein: CASSPDPEETQYF. Together with reference TRBV7-9 and TRBJ2-5, the CDR3 gives the full variable domain: DTGVSQNPRHKITKRGQNVTFRCDPISEHNRLYWYRQTLGQGPEFLTYFQNEAQLEKSRLLSDRFSAERPKGSFSTLEIQRTEQGDSAMYLCASSPDPEETQYFGPGTRLLVL.

The gene calls are TRBV15 and TRBJ1-4; no reliable D call. Germline V gene lookup returns CDR1 LNHNV and CDR2 YYDKDF (reference sequence). CDR3 length equals 17 residues. Trimming removed 0 bases from V and 2 bases from J, with 13 bases in between. The CDR3 DNA follows: TGTGCCACCAGCAGAGATCGGGTGGGAACGACTAATGAAAAACTGTTTTTT. Translating it yields CATSRDRVGTTNEKLFF.

The rearrangement links TRBV6-5 to TRBJ1-1; D not resolved. The CDR3 covers 14 residues. The germline V and J ends were trimmed by 0 bases and 7 bases, with 12 bases remaining between them. Germline V gene data show CDR1 as MNHEY and CDR2 as SVGAGI. CDR3 region: CASSYSPGRFEAFF. The CDR3, as DNA: TGTGCCAGCAGTTACTCGCCCGGCAGGTTTGAAGCTTTCTTT.

The rearrangement joins TRBV7-2 to TRBJ2-2; tentative D call: TRBD1 (5 bases). The CDR3 has 14 amino acids. Looked up from germline, CDR1 is SGHTA and CDR2 is FQGNSA. Trimming took 6 bases from V and 1 from J, leaving 9 bases between them. The CDR3 bases are TGTGCCAGCAGTCACGGACAGAACACCGGGGAGCTGTTTTTT. Its protein is CASSHGQNTGELFF.

V usage is TRBV14 and J usage is TRBJ2-4; no firm D call. The V and J ends lost 4 bases and 0 bases respectively, with 7 bases between them. Germline-derived CDR1 and CDR2 are SGHDN and FVKESK. This CDR3 spans 14 amino acids. The CDR3 DNA is TGTGCCAGCAGCCTCTCGTCAGCCAAAAACATTCAGTACTTC. As protein: CASSLSSAKNIQYF.